These 12 T cell receptor beta chains originate from one sample sequenced in a study of cytomegalovirus exposure and HLA in healthy donors. Here immunoSEQ multiplex PCR was the method, and the copy in TCRdb shows in-frame clones only, minus some. The sample comprises about 140,000 clones, 86% of which are singletons, and nearly 3% rests with the top ten. The sequenced material came from PBMCs. The receptor set was obtained from a man aged 18 to 30 in good health and CMV-seronegative.

V usage is TRBV19 and J usage is TRBJ1-6, with a weak D call TRBD1 (5 bases). The V end lost 1 base, the J end lost 10 bases, and 14 bases lay between the germline ends. This CDR3 region has 15 residues. The germline V gene encodes CDR1 LNHDA and CDR2 SQIVND (reference sequence). The CDR3 reads CASSIVAGRGSPLHF. The CDR3 bases are TGTGCCAGTAGTATAGTGGCGGGAAGGGGATCACCCCTCCACTTT.

A single count supports this clone. This chain connects TRBV27 to TRBJ2-2; TRBD1 matches 7 bases. This CDR3 is built from 15 residues. V shed 4 bases and J 2 bases; nucleotides not matched to a gene: 4. Per germline, CDR1 MNHEY and CDR2 SMNVEV (reference sequence). DNA of the CDR3: TGTGCCAGCAGTTCACGGGACAGAAACACCGGGGAGCTGTTTTTT. Its translation: CASSSRDRNTGELFF.

This chain's CDR3 is CASSLRGEYEKLFF. CDR3 in DNA: TGTGCCAGCAGTCTCCGCGGGGAGTATGAAAAACTGTTTTTT. The rearrangement uses TRBV27 and TRBJ1-4; D is uncertain. Germline V gene lookup returns CDR1 MNHEY and CDR2 SMNVEV (reference sequence). The CDR3 sequence is 14 residues long. Trimming shortened V by 5 bases and J by 6 bases, and 13 bases separated the two germline ends. Full variable domain (rest looked up from reference TRBV27 and TRBJ1-4): EAQVTQNPRYLITVTGKKLTVTCSQNMNHEYMSWYRQDPGLGLRQIYYSMNVEVTDKGDVPEGYKVSRKEKRNFPLILESPSPNQTSLYFCASSLRGEYEKLFFGSGTQLSVL.

CDR3 region: CASRTDRGNTEAFF. The CDR3 DNA reads as TGTGCCAGCAGGACTGACAGGGGAAACACTGAAGCTTTCTTT. The genes are TRBV2 and TRBJ1-1; TRBD1 aligns across 8 bases. The germline CDR1 and CDR2 sequences are SNHLY and FYNNEI. The CDR3 consists of 14 residues. The ends lost 6 bases at V and 2 bases at J; junction bases unmatched: 5.

CDR3 residues: CASSTGTLQNNEQFF. DNA of the CDR3: TGCGCCAGCAGTACTGGGACATTACAGAACAATGAGCAGTTCTTC. This sequence joins TRBV4-3 and TRBJ2-1, with D maybe TRBD1 (6 bases). The CDR3 runs 15 residues. From germline, CDR1 is LGHNA and CDR2 YSLEER. Trimming left V 6 bases short and J 5 bases short, with 17 bases between.

The CDR3 coding sequence is TGTGCCAGCAGCGTGAGTGCCCAGGGGGCTATGAACATTCAGTACTTC. This encodes CASSVSAQGAMNIQYF. The chain recombines TRBV9 with TRBJ2-4, with TRBD1 identical over 8 bases. Germline V lookup: CDR1 SGDLS, CDR2 YYNGEE. V trimming: 2 bases; J trimming: 7 bases; junction bases outside the gene matches: 11. This CDR3 comprises 16 residues.

This sequence joins TRBV11-3 and TRBJ2-1; 9 bases match TRBD1. This CDR3 region has 15 residues. With 1 base clipped from V and 4 bases from J, the junction kept 2 bases outside the gene matches. Germline V gene data show CDR1 as SGHNT and CDR2 as YENEEA. CDR3 sequence reads: CASSLGTGAYNEQFF. The CDR3 DNA is TGTGCCAGCAGCTTAGGGACAGGGGCGTACAATGAGCAGTTCTTC.

The chain carries TRBV10-1 and TRBJ2-1; D may be TRBD1 (6 bases). The CDR3 is made up of 14 amino acids. The V end was cut by 5 bases, the J end by 4 bases, with 12 bases between. CDR1 is WNHNN, CDR2 SYGVQD, per germline (reference sequence). The CDR3 coding sequence is TGCGCCAGCAGTACAGGGACACAATACAATGAGCAGTTCTTC. As protein: CASSTGTQYNEQFF.

V usage is TRBV29-1 and J usage is TRBJ1-2; D gene unclear. Germline V gives CDR1 SQVTM, CDR2 ANQGSEA. This CDR3 is 12 amino acids long. Trimming took 2 bases from V and 4 from J, leaving 8 bases between them. The CDR3 sequence: CSVENRSYGYTF. For the CDR3, the DNA is TGCAGCGTTGAAAACAGATCCTATGGCTACACCTTC.

DNA for the CDR3: TGTGCCAGCAGCTTAGTTCCCGGTGTTAACACCGGGGAGCTGTTTTTT. Translated: CASSLVPGVNTGELFF. The genes are TRBV7-2 and TRBJ2-2; no firm D call. V lost 1 base to trimming and J lost 2 bases, with 11 bases between them. The CDR3 is made up of 16 amino acids. Germline-derived CDR1 and CDR2 are SGHTA and FQGNSA. Variable domain in full (rest from reference TRBV7-2 and TRBJ2-2): GAGVSQSPSNKVTEKGKDVELRCDPISGHTALYWYRQSLGQGLEFLIYFQGNSAPDKSGLPSDRFSAERTGGSVSTLTIQRTQQEDSAVYLCASSLVPGVNTGELFFGEGSRLTVL.

The V call is TRBV29-1, the J call TRBJ2-7, with 11 positions matching TRBD2. The CDR3 totals 15 residues. V lost 6 bases to trimming and J lost 2 bases; unmatched junction nucleotides: 9. The germline V gene encodes CDR1 SQVTM and CDR2 ANQGSEA. CDR3 residues: CSVPIAGGSPYEQYF. CDR3 DNA: TGCAGCGTCCCCATAGCGGGAGGGTCCCCCTACGAGCAGTACTTC.

The chain has TRBV18 and TRBJ2-4; D perhaps matches TRBD1 (7 bases). The ends were cut back, 2 bases at V and 4 bases at J, with 15 bases in the middle. This CDR3 region has 16 residues. In germline, CDR1 is KGHSH, CDR2 LQKENI. The CDR3 DNA reads TGTGCCAGCTCACCAGCGGGACAGACCTCTAAAAACATTCAGTACTTC. Amino acid sequence: CASSPAGQTSKNIQYF.